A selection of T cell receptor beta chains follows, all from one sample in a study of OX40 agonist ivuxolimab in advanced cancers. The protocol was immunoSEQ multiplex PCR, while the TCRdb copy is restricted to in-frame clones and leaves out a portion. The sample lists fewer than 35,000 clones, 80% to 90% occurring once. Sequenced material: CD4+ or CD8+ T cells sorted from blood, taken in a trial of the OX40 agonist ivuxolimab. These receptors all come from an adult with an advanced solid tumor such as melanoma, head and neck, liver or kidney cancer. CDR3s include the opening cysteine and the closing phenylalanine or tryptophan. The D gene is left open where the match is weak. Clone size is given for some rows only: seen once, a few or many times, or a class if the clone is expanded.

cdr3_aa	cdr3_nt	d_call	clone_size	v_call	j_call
CASSLKGLAGGSTDTQYF	TGTGCCAGCAGCTTAAAGGGACTAGCGGGAGGTTCCACAGATACGCAGTATTTT	TRBD2	-	TRBV7-6	TRBJ2-3
CASSVVRGNQPQHF	TGTGCCAGCAGTGTAGTTCGTGGCAATCAGCCCCAGCATTTT	-	once	TRBV2	TRBJ1-5
CAWSKGGSSLEQYF	TGTGCCTGGAGTAAGGGGGGAAGCTCGCTCGAGCAGTACTTC	-	few	TRBV30	TRBJ2-7
CASSPGLAGVGTDTQYF	TGTGCCAGCAGTCCTGGACTAGCGGGAGTGGGTACAGATACGCAGTATTTT	TRBD2	-	TRBV28	TRBJ2-3
CASSFGDRGTDTQYF	TGTGCCAGCAGTTTTGGGGACAGGGGTACAGATACGCAGTATTTT	TRBD1	-	TRBV28	TRBJ2-3
CASEKTGNTEAFF	TGTGCCAGCGAAAAGACAGGGAACACTGAAGCTTTCTTT	-	few	TRBV6-5	TRBJ1-1
CASSLENSGELFF	TGTGCCAGCAGCTTAGAGAACAGCGGGGAGCTGTTTTTT	-	few	TRBV11-2	TRBJ2-2
CASSLGSTNEKLFF	TGCGCCAGCAGCTTGGGGTCAACTAATGAAAAACTGTTTTTT	-	-	TRBV5-1	TRBJ1-4
CASSFLNEQYF	TGTGCCAGCAGTTTTTTGAACGAGCAGTACTTC	-	-	TRBV28	TRBJ2-7
CASSRPWDREWFF	TGTGCCAGCAGTCGACCTTGGGACAGGGAGTGGTTCTTC	TRBD1	once	TRBV7-2	TRBJ2-1
CASSLTTGTALNEQFF	TGTGCCAGCAGTTTAACTACCGGGACAGCCCTCAATGAGCAGTTCTTC	TRBD1	-	TRBV28	TRBJ2-1
CASSMESPPQYF	TGCGCCAGCAGCATGGAGTCGCCTCCCCAGTATTTT	-	-	TRBV5-1	TRBJ2-3
CASSLWIAAYNEQFF	TGTGCCAGCAGTTTATGGATAGCGGCGTACAATGAGCAGTTCTTC	-	-	TRBV28	TRBJ2-1
CASTGPNSNQPQHF	TGTGCCAGCACCGGACCTAATAGCAATCAGCCCCAGCATTTT	-	few	TRBV6-1	TRBJ1-5
CASSMGPMTPEAFF	TGTGCCAGTAGTATGGGACCAATGACACCCGAAGCTTTCTTT	-	-	TRBV19	TRBJ1-1
CASSGRTRGQNYGYTF	TGTGCCAGCAGTGGTAGGACCAGGGGGCAAAACTATGGCTACACCTTC	TRBD1	-	TRBV2	TRBJ1-2
CASSTGQVRETQYF	TGTGCCAGCAGCACGGGACAGGTCAGGGAGACCCAGTACTTC	TRBD1	-	TRBV5-6	TRBJ2-5
CASSPSDRVPYEQYF	TGTGCCAGCAGCCCCTCAGACAGGGTACCCTACGAGCAGTACTTC	TRBD1	-	TRBV9	TRBJ2-7
CASSRTSGTDTQYF	TGTGCCAGCAGTCGGACTAGCGGCACAGATACGCAGTATTTT	TRBD2	-	TRBV5-6	TRBJ2-3
CASSPQTGTNIQYF	TGTGCCAGCAGCCCCCAGACAGGGACAAACATTCAGTACTTC	TRBD1	once	TRBV6-5	TRBJ2-4
CASSFGGGLLTDTQYF	TGTGCCAGCAGCTTCGGCGGGGGGCTACTCACAGATACGCAGTATTTT	TRBD2	-	TRBV7-8	TRBJ2-3
CASSEGLAIDEQYF	TGTGCCAGCAGTGAGGGACTAGCTATTGATGAGCAGTACTTC	TRBD2	-	TRBV6-1	TRBJ2-7
CASSLSGANEQFF	TGTGCCAGCAGCCTTAGCGGGGCCAATGAGCAGTTCTTC	TRBD2	-	TRBV7-2	TRBJ2-1
CASSLKVTVVNYGYTF	TGTGCCAGCAGCTTAAAAGTGACAGTGGTTAACTATGGCTACACCTTC	-	once	TRBV11-2	TRBJ1-2
CASSVAGSGNSDTQYF	TGTGCCAGCAGCGTAGCTGGTAGCGGGAACTCAGATACGCAGTATTTT	TRBD2	-	TRBV9	TRBJ2-3
CASSPGTYGGNEQFF	TGTGCCAGTAGTCCAGGGACATACGGGGGCAATGAGCAGTTCTTC	-	-	TRBV19	TRBJ2-1
CASRGLDNEQFF	TGCGCCAGCCGCGGCCTAGACAATGAGCAGTTCTTC	-	-	TRBV5-1	TRBJ2-1
CASSYEAGTAELTF	TGTGCCAGCAGCTATGAGGCTGGGACGGCCGAGCTCACCTTC	-	-	TRBV7-9	TRBJ1-2
CASSHLFAGPQGSYNEQFF	TGCGCCAGCAGCCACCTCTTTGCGGGTCCCCAGGGGTCCTACAATGAGCAGTTCTTC	-	-	TRBV4-1	TRBJ2-1
CASSSPEQGAFEQFF	TGTGCCAGCAGTTCCCCCGAACAGGGGGCGTTTGAGCAGTTCTTC	TRBD1	-	TRBV27	TRBJ2-1
CASSVALTGYGYTF	TGTGCCAGCAGCGTAGCGTTAACAGGCTATGGCTACACCTTC	-	-	TRBV9	TRBJ1-2
CASSQERAFTDTQYF	TGCGCCAGCAGCCAAGAGCGGGCGTTCACAGATACGCAGTATTTT	-	-	TRBV4-1	TRBJ2-3
CASSVALGLNQGDTQYF	TGTGCCAGCAGCGTAGCTTTAGGGCTGAATCAAGGAGATACGCAGTATTTT	-	-	TRBV9	TRBJ2-3
CASSFEGARGYTF	TGTGCCAGCAGTTTTGAGGGGGCGCGGGGCTACACCTTC	TRBD1	-	TRBV28	TRBJ1-2
CASSLAGTYEQYF	TGTGCCAGCAGCTTGGCAGGTACCTACGAGCAGTACTTC	-	medium-sized	TRBV7-8	TRBJ2-7
CASGQGLIGELFF	TGTGCCAGCGGACAGGGACTCATCGGGGAGCTGTTTTTT	TRBD1	-	TRBV2	TRBJ2-2
CASSLGSGGEETQYF	TGCGCCAGCAGCTTGGGAAGCGGGGGGGAAGAGACCCAGTACTTC	TRBD2	-	TRBV5-1	TRBJ2-5
CASSERVLVGEAFF	TGTGCCAGCAGTGAGAGGGTACTGGTCGGCGAAGCTTTCTTT	-	few	TRBV11-3	TRBJ1-1
CASQSRDSGYYGYTF	TGTGCCAGCCAATCCCGGGACAGCGGGTACTATGGCTACACCTTC	TRBD1	few	TRBV6-5	TRBJ1-2
CASSFSGDSGNTIYF	TGCGCCAGCAGCTTCTCTGGAGACTCTGGAAACACCATATATTTT	-	-	TRBV5-1	TRBJ1-3